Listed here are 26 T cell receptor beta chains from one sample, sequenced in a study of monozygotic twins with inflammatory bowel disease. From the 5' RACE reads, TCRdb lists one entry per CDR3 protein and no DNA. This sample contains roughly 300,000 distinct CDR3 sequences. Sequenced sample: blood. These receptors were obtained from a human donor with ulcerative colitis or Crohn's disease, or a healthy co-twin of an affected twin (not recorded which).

CDR3 in amino acids: CASSLRQGGTGELFF. The chain joins TRBV7-9 to TRBJ2-2; TCRdb reports TRBD1, a call that lacks DNA to check it against. The CDR3 totals 15 residues. Germline CDR1 reads SEHNR; CDR2 reads FQNEAQ (reference sequence). Using reference TRBV7-9 and TRBJ2-2 for the parts outside the CDR3, the full variable domain is DTGVSQNPRHKITKRGQNVTFRCDPISEHNRLYWYRQTLGQGPEFLTYFQNEAQLEKSRLLSDRFSAERPKGSFSTLEIQRTEQGDSAMYLCASSLRQGGTGELFFGEGSRLTVL.

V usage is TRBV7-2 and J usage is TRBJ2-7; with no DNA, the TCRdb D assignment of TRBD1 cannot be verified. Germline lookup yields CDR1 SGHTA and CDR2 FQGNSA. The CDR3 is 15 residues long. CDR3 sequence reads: CASSSGQGSVYEQYF. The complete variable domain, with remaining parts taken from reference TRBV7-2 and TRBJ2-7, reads GAGVSQSPSNKVTEKGKDVELRCDPISGHTALYWYRQSLGQGLEFLIYFQGNSAPDKSGLPSDRFSAERTGGSVSTLTIQRTQQEDSAVYLCASSSGQGSVYEQYFGPGTRLTVT.

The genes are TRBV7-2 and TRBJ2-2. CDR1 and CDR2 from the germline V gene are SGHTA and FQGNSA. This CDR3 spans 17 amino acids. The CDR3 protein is CASSLWGVGGRTGELFF.

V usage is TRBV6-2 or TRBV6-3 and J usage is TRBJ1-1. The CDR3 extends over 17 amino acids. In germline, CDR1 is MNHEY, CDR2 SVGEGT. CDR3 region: CASSYGSVSRMNTEAFF.

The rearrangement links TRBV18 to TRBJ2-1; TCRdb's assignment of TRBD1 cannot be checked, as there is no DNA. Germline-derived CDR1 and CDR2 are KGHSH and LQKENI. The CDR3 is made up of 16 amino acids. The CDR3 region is CASSPLSGQGINEQFF.

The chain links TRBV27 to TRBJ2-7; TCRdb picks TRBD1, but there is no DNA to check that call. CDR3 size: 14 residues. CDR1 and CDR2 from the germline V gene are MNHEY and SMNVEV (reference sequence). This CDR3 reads CASSKGGLLVEQYF.

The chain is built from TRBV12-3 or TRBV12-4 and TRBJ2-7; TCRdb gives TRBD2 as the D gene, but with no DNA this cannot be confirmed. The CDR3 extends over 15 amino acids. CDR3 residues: CASSTPTSGRDEQYF.

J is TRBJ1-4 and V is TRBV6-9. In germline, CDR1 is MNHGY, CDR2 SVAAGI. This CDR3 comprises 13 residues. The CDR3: CASTGRNNEKLFF.

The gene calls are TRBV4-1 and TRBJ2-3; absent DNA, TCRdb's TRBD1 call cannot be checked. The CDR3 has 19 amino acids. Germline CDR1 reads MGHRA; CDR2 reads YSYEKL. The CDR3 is CASSQDSTGGTGRTDTQYF.

CDR3 sequence reads: CASSPLANSGGHTDTQYF. The J gene is TRBJ2-3, the V gene TRBV7-3; TCRdb returns TRBD1, unconfirmable since there is no DNA. The germline gives CDR1 SGHTA, CDR2 FQGTGA. CDR3 length equals 18 residues.

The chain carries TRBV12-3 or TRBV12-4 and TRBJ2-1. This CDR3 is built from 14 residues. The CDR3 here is CASCNVGSYNEQFF.

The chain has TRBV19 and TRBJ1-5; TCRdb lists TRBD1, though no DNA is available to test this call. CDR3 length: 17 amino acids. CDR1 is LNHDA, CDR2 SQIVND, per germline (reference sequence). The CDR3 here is CASSTSGTGSINQPQHF.

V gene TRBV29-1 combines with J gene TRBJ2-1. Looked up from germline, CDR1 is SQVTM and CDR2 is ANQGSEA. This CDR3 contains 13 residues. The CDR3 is CSVLARTYNEQFF.

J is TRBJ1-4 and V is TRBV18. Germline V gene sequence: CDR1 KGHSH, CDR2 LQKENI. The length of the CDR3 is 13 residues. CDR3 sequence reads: CASSPARNEKLFF.

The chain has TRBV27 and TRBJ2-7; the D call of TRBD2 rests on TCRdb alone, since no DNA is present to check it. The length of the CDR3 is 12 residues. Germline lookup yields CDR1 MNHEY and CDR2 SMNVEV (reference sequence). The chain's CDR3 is CASRPEGSEQYF.

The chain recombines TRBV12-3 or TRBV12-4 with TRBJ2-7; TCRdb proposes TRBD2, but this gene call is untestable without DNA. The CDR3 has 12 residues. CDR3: CAVGGGYYEQYF.

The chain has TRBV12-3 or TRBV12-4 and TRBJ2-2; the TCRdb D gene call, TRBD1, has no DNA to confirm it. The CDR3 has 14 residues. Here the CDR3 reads CATRVQGRTGELFF.

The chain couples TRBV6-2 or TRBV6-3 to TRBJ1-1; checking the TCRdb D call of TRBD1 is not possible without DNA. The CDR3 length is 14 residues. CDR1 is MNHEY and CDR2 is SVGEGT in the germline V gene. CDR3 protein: CASSYIGTSTEAFF.

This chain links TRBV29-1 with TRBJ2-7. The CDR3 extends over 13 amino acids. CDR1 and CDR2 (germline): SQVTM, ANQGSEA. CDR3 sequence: CSVLTLTSYEQYF.

CDR3 amino acids: CASSQGTRGKDTQYF. J is TRBJ2-3 and V is TRBV4-3; TCRdb's D gene call, TRBD2, goes unchecked for lack of DNA. Germline loops: CDR1 LGHNA, CDR2 YSLEER. CDR3 size: 15 residues.

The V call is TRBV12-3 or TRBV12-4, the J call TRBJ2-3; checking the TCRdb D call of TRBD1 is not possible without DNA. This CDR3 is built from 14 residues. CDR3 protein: CASHKRGRTDTQYF.

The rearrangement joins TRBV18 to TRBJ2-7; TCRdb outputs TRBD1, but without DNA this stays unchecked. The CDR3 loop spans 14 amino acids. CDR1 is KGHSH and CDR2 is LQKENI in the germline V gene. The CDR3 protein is CASSPGQGHHEQYF.

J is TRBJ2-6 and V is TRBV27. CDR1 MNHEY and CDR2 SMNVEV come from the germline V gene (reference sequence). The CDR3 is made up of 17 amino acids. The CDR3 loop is CASSSQDLLSGANVLTF.

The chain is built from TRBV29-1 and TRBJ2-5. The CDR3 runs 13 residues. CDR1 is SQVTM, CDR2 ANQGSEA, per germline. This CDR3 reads CSVEIRLTGTQYF.

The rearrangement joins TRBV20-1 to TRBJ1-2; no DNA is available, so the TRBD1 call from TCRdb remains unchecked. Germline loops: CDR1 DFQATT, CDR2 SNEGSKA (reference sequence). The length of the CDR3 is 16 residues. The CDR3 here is CSARDREQGLIYGYTF.

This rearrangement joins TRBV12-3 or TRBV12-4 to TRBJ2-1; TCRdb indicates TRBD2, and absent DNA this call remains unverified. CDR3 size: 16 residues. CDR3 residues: CASSSLAGRGANEQFF.